These T cell receptor beta chains were read from a single sample in a study of T cells after yellow fever vaccination. TCRdb reprocessed the 5' RACE reads via MiXCR and lists one record per CDR3 protein. Here the sample spans about 320,000 distinct CDR3 sequences, approximately 4.5% being singletons. The sequenced sample was PBMCs, obtained 15 days after the yellow fever booster vaccination. The receptors come from a man in his late teens or twenties who received the YFV17D yellow fever vaccine. Each CDR3 is given without its conserved first and last residue. Fields, in order: D gene, clone size, V gene, J gene, CDR3 protein. D genes are given only for firm matches. Some rows have no size entry. The others give once, few or many, or a class for an expanded clone.

d_gene: -
abundance: -
v_gene: TRBV5-1
j_gene: TRBJ2-5
CDR3aa: ASSLTGLGQLQETQY

d_gene: -
abundance: many
v_gene: TRBV18
j_gene: TRBJ2-5
CDR3aa: ASSVRPGFGETQY

d_gene: -
abundance: few
v_gene: TRBV18
j_gene: TRBJ1-4
CDR3aa: ASSLNRDGNEKLF

d_gene: TRBD1
abundance: -
v_gene: TRBV6-5
j_gene: TRBJ1-5
CDR3aa: ASSKQTGDQPQH

d_gene: -
abundance: many
v_gene: TRBV6-2/TRBV6-3
j_gene: TRBJ1-1
CDR3aa: ASSYLTGSPTEAF

d_gene: -
abundance: many
v_gene: TRBV4-1
j_gene: TRBJ1-1
CDR3aa: ASTDLPGHTEAF

d_gene: TRBD1
abundance: many
v_gene: TRBV5-1
j_gene: TRBJ1-6
CDR3aa: ASKTGDNSPLH

d_gene: -
abundance: many
v_gene: TRBV7-9
j_gene: TRBJ2-5
CDR3aa: ASSFNPQETQY

d_gene: -
abundance: -
v_gene: TRBV6-1
j_gene: TRBJ1-3
CDR3aa: ASSEAGRASGNTIY

d_gene: -
abundance: many
v_gene: TRBV5-1
j_gene: TRBJ1-1
CDR3aa: ASSLDPPNTEAF

d_gene: -
abundance: -
v_gene: TRBV3-1
j_gene: TRBJ1-5
CDR3aa: ASSQGLYNQPQH

d_gene: -
abundance: few
v_gene: TRBV10-3
j_gene: TRBJ2-6
CDR3aa: AISVDPPNGANVLT